This is a list of T cell receptor beta chains from one sample in a study of cytomegalovirus exposure and HLA in healthy donors. Generated by immunoSEQ multiplex PCR, the TCRdb table keeps only in-frame clones and is missing some. The sample has fewer than 250,000 clones, roughly 82% seen once. The sequenced sample was PBMCs. The receptors were sampled from a man aged 40-50 years in good health and CMV-seropositive. The CDR3 runs from the conserved cysteine through the conserved F or W. The D gene is left open where the match is weak. For some rows the clone size is stated as once, few or many, or as a class when expanded; others skip it.

TRBJ2-3 . TRBV6-1 TRBD2 CASSKREADTQYF TGTGCCAGCAGTAAGCGGGAAGCAGATACGCAGTATTTT
TRBJ1-5 . TRBV10-3 . CAISEIGGDQPQHF TGTGCCATCAGTGAGATTGGGGGGGATCAGCCCCAGCATTTT
TRBJ1-2 . TRBV27 . CASSLSFRGNYGYTF TGTGCCAGCAGTTTATCATTCCGGGGGAACTATGGCTACACCTTC
TRBJ1-5 . TRBV27 . CASSPKGVYSNQPQHF TGTGCCAGCAGTCCCAAGGGGGTTTATAGCAATCAGCCCCAGCATTTT
TRBJ2-4 . TRBV7-6 TRBD2 CASSPGTSGREEPKNIQYF TGTGCCAGCAGCCCGGGGACTAGCGGGAGGGAGGAACCCAAAAACATTCAGTACTTC
TRBJ2-1 . TRBV27 TRBD1 CASSFRTGGYDEQFF TGTGCCAGCAGCTTCAGGACAGGGGGCTATGATGAGCAGTTCTTC
TRBJ2-1 . TRBV2 TRBD2 CASSETSGRGYRDEQFF TGTGCCAGCAGTGAGACTAGCGGGAGAGGGTATAGGGATGAGCAGTTCTTC
TRBJ2-7 . TRBV10-3 TRBD1 CAIGQGSAYEQYF TGTGCCATCGGACAGGGGAGCGCCTACGAGCAGTACTTC
TRBJ1-1 . TRBV30 TRBD1 CAWTDRGRRNTEAFF TGTGCCTGGACCGACAGGGGGCGTCGAAACACTGAAGCTTTCTTT
TRBJ1-4 . TRBV6-5 TRBD1 CASSYADRANEKLFF TGTGCCAGCAGTTACGCCGACAGGGCTAATGAAAAACTGTTTTTT
TRBJ1-4 . TRBV7-9 TRBD1 CASSFGTGTNEKLFF TGTGCCAGCAGCTTTGGGACAGGGACTAATGAAAAACTGTTTTTT
TRBJ2-1 . TRBV6-1 TRBD1 CASSEVFGTGYNEQFF TGTGCCAGCAGTGAGGTATTTGGGACAGGGTACAATGAGCAGTTCTTC
TRBJ2-7 . TRBV18 . CASSPASYEQYF TGTGCCAGCTCACCCGCGAGCTACGAGCAGTACTTC
TRBJ1-2 . TRBV27 . CASSSRGGGGYTF TGTGCCAGCAGTTCCCGGGGTGGAGGGGGCTACACCTTC
TRBJ1-2 . TRBV27 . CASSSLAGQYGYTF TGTGCCAGCAGTTCGCTCGCCGGACAGTATGGCTACACCTTC
TRBJ2-5 . TRBV20-1 . CSASIQETQYF TGCAGTGCTAGTATTCAAGAGACCCAGTACTTC
TRBJ1-2 few TRBV19 TRBD1 CASSTAGQGAYGYTF TGTGCCAGTAGTACAGCTGGACAGGGGGCATATGGCTACACCTTC
TRBJ1-1 . TRBV5-6 . CASSTTQALEAFF TGTGCCAGCAGTACAACACAGGCTCTTGAAGCTTTCTTT
TRBJ2-3 . TRBV6-4 . CASSKADGNTDTQYF TGTGCCAGCAGTAAGGCTGACGGGAACACAGATACGCAGTATTTT
TRBJ1-1 few TRBV29-1 TRBD1 CSVVQGAANTEAFF TGCAGCGTCGTACAGGGGGCGGCGAACACTGAAGCTTTCTTT
TRBJ2-1 . TRBV30 TRBD2 CAWRELAVREQFF TGTGCCTGGAGGGAACTAGCGGTTAGGGAGCAGTTCTTC
TRBJ1-1 . TRBV5-6 . CASSFGRSTEAFF TGTGCCAGCAGCTTTGGGCGATCCACTGAAGCTTTCTTT
TRBJ2-3 once TRBV29-1 TRBD2 CSVGLAGRTDTQYF TGCAGCGTTGGTCTAGCGGGACGCACAGATACGCAGTATTTT
TRBJ2-5 . TRBV7-8 . CASSFPPGERVERTQYF TGTGCCAGCAGCTTTCCCCCCGGAGAGCGGGTGGAACGGACCCAGTACTTC
TRBJ2-7 . TRBV6-6 . CASSPGTPGIEQYF TGTGCCAGCAGTCCCGGGACTCCGGGGATCGAGCAGTACTTC
TRBJ2-7 . TRBV27 TRBD2 CASSFMAGDNEQYF TGTGCCAGCAGTTTTATGGCGGGAGACAACGAGCAGTACTTC
TRBJ2-7 . TRBV7-2 . CASSLGQAYYEQYF TGTGCCAGCAGCTTAGGACAGGCATACTACGAGCAGTACTTC
TRBJ2-1 . TRBV29-1 TRBD1 CSVSPGQGKFNEQFF TGCAGCGTTTCCCCTGGACAGGGGAAATTCAATGAGCAGTTCTTC
TRBJ2-5 once TRBV7-9 . CASSSDSGFSKETQYF TGTGCCAGCAGCTCCGACAGTGGCTTTAGCAAAGAGACCCAGTACTTC
TRBJ1-1 . TRBV5-6 . CASSFTGSGTEAFF TGTGCCAGCAGCTTTACAGGGTCCGGGACTGAAGCTTTCTTT
TRBJ2-7 once TRBV27 TRBD2 CASSTPSTSGTPYEQYF TGTGCCAGCAGTACCCCCTCGACTAGCGGGACGCCCTACGAGCAGTACTTC
TRBJ2-1 . TRBV7-3 TRBD2 CASSSNLAGNNEQFF TGTGCCAGCAGCTCGAACTTAGCGGGGAACAATGAGCAGTTCTTC
TRBJ2-5 . TRBV18 . CASSPLSTAKETQYF TGTGCCAGCTCACCATTATCGACAGCAAAAGAGACCCAGTACTTC
TRBJ2-5 . TRBV5-4 TRBD1 CASSAWTGQETQYF TGTGCCAGCAGCGCCTGGACAGGCCAAGAGACCCAGTACTTC
TRBJ2-1 once TRBV4-2 TRBD2 CASSPDGTSGNGQFF TGTGCCAGCAGCCCTGACGGGACTAGCGGGAACGGGCAGTTCTTC
TRBJ1-2 . TRBV29-1 . CSVGLEYGYTF TGCAGCGTTGGGTTAGAGTATGGCTACACCTTC
TRBJ2-3 . TRBV7-8 . CASTSGSTDTQYF TGTGCCAGCACAAGCGGGAGCACAGATACGCAGTATTTT
TRBJ1-4 . TRBV5-1 . CASSGGRTTTNEKLFF TGCGCCAGCAGCGGGGGACGGACTACAACTAATGAAAAACTGTTTTTT
TRBJ1-1 . TRBV11-3 TRBD1 CASSSDTGTGELEAFF TGTGCCAGCAGCTCGGATACCGGGACAGGGGAGTTAGAAGCTTTCTTT
TRBJ2-1 . TRBV5-1 TRBD2 CASSPIAGSYNEQFF TGCGCCAGCAGCCCAATAGCGGGATCCTACAATGAGCAGTTCTTC
TRBJ1-1 few TRBV6-5 TRBD1 CASTQGAARRTEAFF TGTGCCAGCACTCAGGGGGCCGCAAGGAGAACTGAAGCTTTCTTT
TRBJ2-1 . TRBV5-1 TRBD2 CASSWGGRAGYNEQFF TGCGCCAGCAGCTGGGGCGGGAGGGCCGGGTACAATGAGCAGTTCTTC
TRBJ2-1 few TRBV18 . CASSPVTGTYNEQFF TGTGCCAGCTCACCAGTTACGGGGACCTACAATGAGCAGTTCTTC
TRBJ1-6 . TRBV6-4 . CASSVGPNSPLHF TGTGCCAGCAGTGTCGGTCCTAATTCACCCCTCCACTTT
TRBJ1-1 . TRBV19 TRBD1 CASAGQKNTEAFF TGTGCCAGCGCGGGACAGAAGAACACTGAAGCTTTCTTT
TRBJ1-1 . TRBV29-1 . CSVDEGWGTEAFF TGCAGCGTTGATGAGGGATGGGGCACTGAAGCTTTCTTT
TRBJ1-2 . TRBV6-6 TRBD1 CASSAGQGGGYTF TGTGCCAGCAGTGCCGGACAGGGTGGTGGCTACACCTTC
TRBJ2-1 few TRBV7-9 TRBD2 CASTPVWAGEIYEQFF TGTGCCAGCACCCCAGTGTGGGCGGGAGAGATATATGAGCAGTTCTTC
TRBJ2-3 . TRBV28 TRBD2 CASSSRLAGEDTQYF TGTGCCAGCAGTTCCCGACTAGCGGGGGAGGATACGCAGTATTTT